What follows describes a single T cell receptor beta chain. This CDR3 contains 15 residues. Germline V lookup: CDR1 LGHNA, CDR2 YSLEER. V was pared by 1 base and J by 6 bases, with 12 bases between. Authors' data handling: Amplifying reference gene primers gave estimates of nucleated cell counts. This table comes from immunoSEQ multiplex PCR, and its TCRdb copy is limited to in-frame clones, with some not included. The D gene and trimming were derived from the DNA, and the V and J assignments and clone size from that table. The repertoire consists of about 93,000 clones, with about nine tenths occurring once and the leading ten covering roughly 1.5%. The source of the sample is a study of blood T cell repertoires in COVID-19.

Sequenced input: peripheral blood. This sequence joins TRBV4-3 and TRBJ2-2; the D gene is possibly TRBD2 (6 bases). The sequence came from a human donor with active COVID-19. The donor label of this sample is uncertain. The CDR3 spells CASSQVGGLAGELFF. CDR3 coding DNA: TGCGCCAGCAGCCAAGTCGGGGGTCTTGCCGGGGAGCTGTTTTTT.